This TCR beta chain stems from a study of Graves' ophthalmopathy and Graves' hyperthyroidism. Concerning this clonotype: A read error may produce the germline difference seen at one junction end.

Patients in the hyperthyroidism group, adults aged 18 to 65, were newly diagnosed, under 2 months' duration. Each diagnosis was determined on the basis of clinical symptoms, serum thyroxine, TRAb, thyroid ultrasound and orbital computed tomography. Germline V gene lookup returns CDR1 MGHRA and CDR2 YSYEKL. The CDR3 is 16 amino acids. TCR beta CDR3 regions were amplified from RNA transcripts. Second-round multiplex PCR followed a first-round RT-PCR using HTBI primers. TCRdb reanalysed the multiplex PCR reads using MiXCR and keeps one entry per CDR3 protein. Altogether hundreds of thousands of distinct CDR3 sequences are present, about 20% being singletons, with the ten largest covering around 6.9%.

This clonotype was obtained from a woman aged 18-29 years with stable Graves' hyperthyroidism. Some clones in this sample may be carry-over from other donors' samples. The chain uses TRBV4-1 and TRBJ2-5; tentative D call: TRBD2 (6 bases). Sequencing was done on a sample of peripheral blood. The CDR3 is CASSQDPGGSGETRYF. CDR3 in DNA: TGCGCCAGCAGCCAAGATCCAGGAGGGTCAGGAGAGACCCGGTACTTC.